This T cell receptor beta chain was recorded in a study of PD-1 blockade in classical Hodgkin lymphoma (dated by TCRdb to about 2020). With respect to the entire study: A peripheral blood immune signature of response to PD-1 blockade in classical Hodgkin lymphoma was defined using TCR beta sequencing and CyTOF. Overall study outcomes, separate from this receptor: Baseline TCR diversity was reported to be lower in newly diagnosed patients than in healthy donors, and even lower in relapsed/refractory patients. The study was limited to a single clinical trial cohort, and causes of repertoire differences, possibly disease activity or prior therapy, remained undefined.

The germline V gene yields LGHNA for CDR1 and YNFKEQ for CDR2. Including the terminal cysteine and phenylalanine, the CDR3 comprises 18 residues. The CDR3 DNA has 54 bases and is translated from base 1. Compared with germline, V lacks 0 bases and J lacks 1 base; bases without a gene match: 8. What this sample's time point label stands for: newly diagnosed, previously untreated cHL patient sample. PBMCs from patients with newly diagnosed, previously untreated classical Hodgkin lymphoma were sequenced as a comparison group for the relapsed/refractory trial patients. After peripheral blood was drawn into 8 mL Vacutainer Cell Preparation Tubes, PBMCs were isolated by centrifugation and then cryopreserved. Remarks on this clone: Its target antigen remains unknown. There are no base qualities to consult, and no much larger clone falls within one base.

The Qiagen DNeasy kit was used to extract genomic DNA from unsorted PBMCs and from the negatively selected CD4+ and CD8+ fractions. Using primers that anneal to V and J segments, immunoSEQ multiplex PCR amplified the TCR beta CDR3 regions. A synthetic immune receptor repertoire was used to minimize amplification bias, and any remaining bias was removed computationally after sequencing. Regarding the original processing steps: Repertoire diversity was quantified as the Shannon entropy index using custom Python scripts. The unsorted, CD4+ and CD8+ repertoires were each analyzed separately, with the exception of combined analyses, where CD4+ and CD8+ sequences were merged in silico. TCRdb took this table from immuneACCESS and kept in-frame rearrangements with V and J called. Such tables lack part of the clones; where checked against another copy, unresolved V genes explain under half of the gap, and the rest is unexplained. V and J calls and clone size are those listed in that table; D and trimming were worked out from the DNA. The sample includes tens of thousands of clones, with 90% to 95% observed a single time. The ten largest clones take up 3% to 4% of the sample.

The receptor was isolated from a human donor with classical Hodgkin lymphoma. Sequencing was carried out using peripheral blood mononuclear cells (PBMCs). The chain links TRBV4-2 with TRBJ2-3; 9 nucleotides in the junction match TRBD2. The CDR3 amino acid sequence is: CASSQEVQTSGRTDTQYF. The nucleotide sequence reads TGTGCCAGCAGCCAAGAGGTTCAGACTAGCGGACGCACAGATACGCAGTATTTT.